Listed below are T cell receptor beta chains from one sample, sequenced in a study of T cell changes during pregnancy in multiple sclerosis. Profiled with immunoSEQ multiplex PCR; TCRdb holds only in-frame clones, not every one. This table has 49,000 or so clones, almost 95% appearing once. Here the sequenced sample was peripheral blood, taken in the third trimester of pregnancy. The receptors derive from a female donor with multiple sclerosis, enrolled in a pregnancy study. CDR3s include the opening cysteine and the closing phenylalanine or tryptophan. Each record gives: clone size, J gene, D gene, V gene, CDR3 DNA, CDR3 protein. A D gene is named only where the DNA matches it firmly. Size is omitted from some rows. Given values are once, few, many or a class for expanded clones.

size: NA
J: TRBJ2-7
D: TRBD1
V: TRBV6-6
DNA: TGTGCCAGCAGTTACGGACAGGGTCGGGGCTACGAGCAGTACTTC
CDR3: CASSYGQGRGYEQYF

size: NA
J: TRBJ2-3
D: TRBD2
V: TRBV30
DNA: TGTGCCTGGAGTGAGACTAGCGGGAGGAGAGATACGCAGTATTTT
CDR3: CAWSETSGRRDTQYF

size: NA
J: TRBJ2-2
D: TRBD1
V: TRBV7-2
DNA: TGTGCCAGCAGCCCCAGGGGGCTCGACACCGGGGAGCTGTTTTTT
CDR3: CASSPRGLDTGELFF

size: NA
J: TRBJ2-2
D: NA
V: TRBV5-1
DNA: TGCGCCAGCAGCTCGATACAGGGTAACACCGGGGAGCTGTTTTTT
CDR3: CASSSIQGNTGELFF

size: NA
J: TRBJ2-5
D: NA
V: TRBV28
DNA: TGTGCCAGCAGTTTATTCGGGGAAGAGACCCAGTACTTC
CDR3: CASSLFGEETQYF

size: NA
J: TRBJ1-3
D: NA
V: TRBV9
DNA: TGTGCCAGCAGCGTAGGGACATACGAAGGAAACACCATATATTTT
CDR3: CASSVGTYEGNTIYF

size: NA
J: TRBJ2-7
D: TRBD1
V: TRBV10-3
DNA: TGTGCCATCAGGGGGGTGAGGACAGGGGTAATTGAGCAGTACTTC
CDR3: CAIRGVRTGVIEQYF

size: NA
J: TRBJ2-1
D: TRBD1
V: TRBV28
DNA: TGTGCCAGCAGAGACTCAGGGGGCTCAGAGGCCTACAATGAGCAGTTCTTC
CDR3: CASRDSGGSEAYNEQFF

size: NA
J: TRBJ2-7
D: NA
V: TRBV9
DNA: TGTGCCAGCAGCCCAACTCTAGCTTACGAGCAGTACTTC
CDR3: CASSPTLAYEQYF

size: NA
J: TRBJ2-3
D: TRBD2
V: TRBV5-1
DNA: TGCGCCAGCAGCCCCTCGTCTAGCGGTTACACAGATACGCAGTATTTT
CDR3: CASSPSSSGYTDTQYF

size: NA
J: TRBJ2-1
D: NA
V: TRBV27
DNA: TGTGCCAGCAGCTCCAACGCTAGGAGTGAGCAGTTCTTC
CDR3: CASSSNARSEQFF

size: NA
J: TRBJ2-7
D: NA
V: TRBV4-1
DNA: TGCGCCAGCAGCCAAGTGGGGGCGTACGAGCAGTACTTC
CDR3: CASSQVGAYEQYF

size: NA
J: TRBJ2-2
D: TRBD2
V: TRBV5-6
DNA: TGTGCCAGCAGCCCGGATAGCGGGAGGGCGACCGGGGAGCTGTTTTTT
CDR3: CASSPDSGRATGELFF

size: NA
J: TRBJ1-5
D: TRBD1
V: TRBV7-9
DNA: TGTGCCAGCAGCCCGACAGGGAGCAATCAGCCCCAGCATTTT
CDR3: CASSPTGSNQPQHF

size: NA
J: TRBJ2-1
D: TRBD2
V: TRBV7-3
DNA: TGTGCCAGCAGCTTACTAGCGGGAGTGTACAATGAGCAGTTCTTC
CDR3: CASSLLAGVYNEQFF

size: NA
J: TRBJ2-5
D: TRBD1
V: TRBV4-3
DNA: TGCGCCAGCAGCCACCCGACAGGGGACCAAGAGACCCAGTACTTC
CDR3: CASSHPTGDQETQYF

size: NA
J: TRBJ2-7
D: TRBD2
V: TRBV7-9
DNA: TGTGCCAGCAGACCGGGACTAGCGGGAGAGGGCGAGCAGTACTTC
CDR3: CASRPGLAGEGEQYF

size: NA
J: TRBJ2-7
D: TRBD1
V: TRBV4-3
DNA: TGCGCCAGCAGCCAGTACGCAGGGGGCTCCTACGAGCAGTACTTC
CDR3: CASSQYAGGSYEQYF

size: NA
J: TRBJ2-7
D: NA
V: TRBV2
DNA: TGTGCCAGCAGTGAAGCGCTTCGGGCAATTAGGAAGAAGGACAGAGTCTACGAGCAGTACTTC
CDR3: CASSEALRAIRKKDRVYEQYF

size: NA
J: TRBJ2-1
D: NA
V: TRBV7-3
DNA: TGTGCCAGCAGCCCTCAGACAGGAGAGCAGTTCTTC
CDR3: CASSPQTGEQFF

size: NA
J: TRBJ2-1
D: TRBD2
V: TRBV2
DNA: TGTGCCAGCAGTGGGAGCGGGAGGAACAATGAGCAGTTCTTC
CDR3: CASSGSGRNNEQFF

size: NA
J: TRBJ2-7
D: NA
V: TRBV5-4
DNA: TGTGCCAGCAGCGCCGGGACAAGGCGAGACGAGCAGTACTTC
CDR3: CASSAGTRRDEQYF

size: NA
J: TRBJ2-2
D: NA
V: TRBV18
DNA: TGTGCCAGCTCACCGTCCCGGAACACCGGGGAGCTGTTTTTT
CDR3: CASSPSRNTGELFF

size: NA
J: TRBJ1-2
D: NA
V: TRBV7-2
DNA: TGTGCCAGCAGCTTATTCCGGGGTGATGGCTACACCTTC
CDR3: CASSLFRGDGYTF

size: NA
J: TRBJ2-2
D: TRBD2
V: TRBV10-2
DNA: TGCGCCAGCAGTGACGGGGGGCCACTAGCGGGTGCCGGGGAGCTGTTTTTT
CDR3: CASSDGGPLAGAGELFF

size: NA
J: TRBJ1-2
D: NA
V: TRBV7-2
DNA: TGTGCCAGCAGCTTAGGGGCAGGGTTTCGCGGCTACACCTTC
CDR3: CASSLGAGFRGYTF

size: NA
J: TRBJ2-1
D: NA
V: TRBV11-3
DNA: TGTGCCAGCAGCTTGGGCGGGACCGGACACAATGAGCAGTTCTTC
CDR3: CASSLGGTGHNEQFF

size: NA
J: TRBJ1-5
D: NA
V: TRBV23-1
DNA: TGCGCCAGCAGTCAATACCCGGAGAGCAATCAGCCCCAGCATTTT
CDR3: CASSQYPESNQPQHF

size: NA
J: TRBJ2-7
D: NA
V: TRBV7-9
DNA: TGTGCCAGCAGCGATCGAGAGTCCTACGAGCAGTACTTC
CDR3: CASSDRESYEQYF

size: NA
J: TRBJ1-3
D: NA
V: TRBV7-6
DNA: TGTGCCAGCAGCTTAGAGGGGCCATGGACCGGAAACACCATATATTTT
CDR3: CASSLEGPWTGNTIYF

size: NA
J: TRBJ2-6
D: TRBD1
V: TRBV4-3
DNA: TGCGCCAGCAGCCTGGACAGGGTCACCTCTGGGGCCAACGTCCTGACTTTC
CDR3: CASSLDRVTSGANVLTF

size: few
J: TRBJ2-6
D: TRBD2
V: TRBV4-3
DNA: TGCGCCAGCAGCCCTCAGAGCGGGACCGGGGCCAACGTCCTGACTTTC
CDR3: CASSPQSGTGANVLTF

size: NA
J: TRBJ1-1
D: NA
V: TRBV7-3
DNA: TGTGCCAGCAGCCAGGTTGGGGGGGGTACTGAAGCTTTCTTT
CDR3: CASSQVGGGTEAFF

size: NA
J: TRBJ2-1
D: NA
V: TRBV30
DNA: TGTGCCTGGAGTGGGCTCTCCCCCTACAATGAGCAGTTCTTC
CDR3: CAWSGLSPYNEQFF

size: few
J: TRBJ2-2
D: TRBD2
V: TRBV19
DNA: TGTGCCAGTAGTATAGATCGGGGACTAGCGGGAGGGCACGGGGAGCTGTTTTTT
CDR3: CASSIDRGLAGGHGELFF

size: NA
J: TRBJ2-1
D: NA
V: TRBV27
DNA: TGTGCCAGCAGTTCCGAAGGGACTCCTGGCGCGATTGAGCAGTTCTTC
CDR3: CASSSEGTPGAIEQFF